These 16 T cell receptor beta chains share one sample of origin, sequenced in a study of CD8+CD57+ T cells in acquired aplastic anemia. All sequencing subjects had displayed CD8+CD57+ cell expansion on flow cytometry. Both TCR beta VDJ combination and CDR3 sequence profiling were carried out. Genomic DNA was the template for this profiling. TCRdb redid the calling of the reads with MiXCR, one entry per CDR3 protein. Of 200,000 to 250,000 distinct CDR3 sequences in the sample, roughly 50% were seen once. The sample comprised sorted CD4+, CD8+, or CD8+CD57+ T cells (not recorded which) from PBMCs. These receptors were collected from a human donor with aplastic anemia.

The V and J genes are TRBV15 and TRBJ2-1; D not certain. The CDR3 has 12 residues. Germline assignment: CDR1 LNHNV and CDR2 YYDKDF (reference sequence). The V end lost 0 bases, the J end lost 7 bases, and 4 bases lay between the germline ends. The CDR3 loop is CATSREVNEQFF. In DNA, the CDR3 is TGTGCCACCAGCAGAGAGGTGAATGAGCAGTTCTTC.

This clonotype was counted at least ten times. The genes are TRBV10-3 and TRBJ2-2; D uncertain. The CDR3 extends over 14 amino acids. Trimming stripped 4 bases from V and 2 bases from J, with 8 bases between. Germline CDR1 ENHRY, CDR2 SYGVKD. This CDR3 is CAISAGPNTGELFF. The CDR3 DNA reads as TGTGCCATCAGTGCCGGGCCAAACACCGGGGAGCTGTTTTTT.

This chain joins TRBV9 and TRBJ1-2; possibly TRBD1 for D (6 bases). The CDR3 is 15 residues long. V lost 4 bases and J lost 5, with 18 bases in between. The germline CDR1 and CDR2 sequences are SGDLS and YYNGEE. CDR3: CASSPSPGAVYGYTF. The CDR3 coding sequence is TGTGCCAGCAGCCCCTCCCCGGGGGCAGTATATGGCTACACCTTC.

In DNA form, the CDR3 reads TGCAGTGCCTCTTTCCCTAACACTGAAGCTTTCTTT. It specifies CSASFPNTEAFF. The V gene is TRBV20-1, the J gene TRBJ1-1; D unresolved. CDR3 length: 12 residues. V was pared by 6 bases and J by 2 bases, with 10 bases between. From germline, CDR1 is DFQATT and CDR2 SNEGSKA (reference sequence).

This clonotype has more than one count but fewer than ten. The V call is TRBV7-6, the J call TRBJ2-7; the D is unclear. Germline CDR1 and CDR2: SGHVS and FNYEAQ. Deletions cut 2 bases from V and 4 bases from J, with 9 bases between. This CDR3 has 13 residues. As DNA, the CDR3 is TGTGCCAGCAGCTTAAACCGCCGGTACGAGCAGTACTTC. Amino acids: CASSLNRRYEQYF.

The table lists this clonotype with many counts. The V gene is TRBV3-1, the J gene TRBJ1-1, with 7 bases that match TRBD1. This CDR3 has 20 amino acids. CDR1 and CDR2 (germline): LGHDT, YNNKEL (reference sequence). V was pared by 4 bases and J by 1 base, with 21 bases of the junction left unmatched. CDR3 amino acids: CASSRKTSFLKGGGNTEAFF. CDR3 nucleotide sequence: TGTGCCAGCAGCCGCAAGACCTCATTCCTTAAAGGGGGCGGGAACACTGAAGCTTTCTTT.

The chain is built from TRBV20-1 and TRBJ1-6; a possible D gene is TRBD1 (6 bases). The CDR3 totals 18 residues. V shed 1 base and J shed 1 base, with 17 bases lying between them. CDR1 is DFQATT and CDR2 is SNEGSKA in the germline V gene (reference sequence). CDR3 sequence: CSARVQGQVVSYNSPLHF. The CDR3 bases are TGCAGTGCTAGAGTTCAGGGGCAGGTAGTTTCCTATAATTCACCCCTCCACTTT.

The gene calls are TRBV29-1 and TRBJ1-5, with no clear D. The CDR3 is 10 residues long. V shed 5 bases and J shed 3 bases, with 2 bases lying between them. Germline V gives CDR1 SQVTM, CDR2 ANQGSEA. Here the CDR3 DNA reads TGCAGCGTTACCAATCAGCCCCAGCATTTT. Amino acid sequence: CSVTNQPQHF.

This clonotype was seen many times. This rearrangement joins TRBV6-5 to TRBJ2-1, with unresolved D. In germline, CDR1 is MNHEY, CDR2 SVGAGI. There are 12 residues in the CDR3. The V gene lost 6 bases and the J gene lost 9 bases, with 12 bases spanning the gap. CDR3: CASSTSRSEQFF. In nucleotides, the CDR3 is TGTGCCAGCAGCACCTCGCGTAGTGAGCAGTTCTTC.

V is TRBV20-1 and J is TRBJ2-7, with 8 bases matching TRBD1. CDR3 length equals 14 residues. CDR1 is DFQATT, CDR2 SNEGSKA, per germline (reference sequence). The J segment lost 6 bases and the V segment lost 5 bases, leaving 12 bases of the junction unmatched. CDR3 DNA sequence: TGCAGTGCTGCTACCGCACAGGGGGGCGTCGAGCAGTACTTC. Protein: CSAATAQGGVEQYF.

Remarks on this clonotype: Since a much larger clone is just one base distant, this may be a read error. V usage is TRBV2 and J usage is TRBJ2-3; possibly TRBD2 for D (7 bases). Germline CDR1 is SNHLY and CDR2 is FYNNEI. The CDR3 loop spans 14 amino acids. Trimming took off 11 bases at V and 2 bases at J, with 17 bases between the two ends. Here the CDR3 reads CACTPGGATDTQYF. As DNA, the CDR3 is TGTGCCTGCACCCCTGGGGGGGCCACAGATACGCAGTATTTT.

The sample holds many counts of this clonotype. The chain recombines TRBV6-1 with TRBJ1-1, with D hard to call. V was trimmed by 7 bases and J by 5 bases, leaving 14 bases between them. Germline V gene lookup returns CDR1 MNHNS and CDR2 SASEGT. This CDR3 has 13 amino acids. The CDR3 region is CASMVDGVTEAFF. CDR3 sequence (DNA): TGTGCCAGCATGGTCGATGGGGTTACTGAAGCTTTCTTT.

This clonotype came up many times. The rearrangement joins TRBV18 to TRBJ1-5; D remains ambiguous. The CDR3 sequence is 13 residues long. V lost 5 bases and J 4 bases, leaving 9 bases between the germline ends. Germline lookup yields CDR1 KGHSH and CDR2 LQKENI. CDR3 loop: CASSDLPNQPQHF. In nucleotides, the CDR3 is TGTGCCAGCTCAGACCTACCTAATCAGCCCCAGCATTTT.

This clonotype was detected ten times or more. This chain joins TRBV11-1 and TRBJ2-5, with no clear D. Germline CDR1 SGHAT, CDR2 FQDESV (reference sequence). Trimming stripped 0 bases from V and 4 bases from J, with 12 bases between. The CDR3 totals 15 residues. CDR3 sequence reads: CASSLANEVGETQYF. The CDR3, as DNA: TGTGCCAGCAGCTTAGCGAACGAAGTGGGAGAGACCCAGTACTTC.

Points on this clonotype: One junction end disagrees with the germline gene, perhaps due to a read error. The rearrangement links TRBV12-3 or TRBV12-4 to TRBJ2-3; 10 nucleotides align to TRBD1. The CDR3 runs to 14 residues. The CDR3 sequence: CASRDRGSRDTQYF. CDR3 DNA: TGTGCCAGCAGGGACAGGGGGAGCAGAGATACGCAGTATTTT.

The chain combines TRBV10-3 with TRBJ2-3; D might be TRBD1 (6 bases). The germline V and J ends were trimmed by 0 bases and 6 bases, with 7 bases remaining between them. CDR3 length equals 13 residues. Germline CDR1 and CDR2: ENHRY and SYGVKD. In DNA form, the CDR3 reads TGTGCCATCAGTGAGTCGAGGGGGGATACGCAGTATTTT. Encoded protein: CAISESRGDTQYF.